This is a list of T cell receptor beta chains from one sample in a study of cytomegalovirus exposure and HLA in healthy donors. Only in-frame clones appear in the TCRdb table, and some are missing; sequencing was by immunoSEQ multiplex PCR. The table lists roughly 170,000 clones, about 80% of them singletons. Sequences were obtained from PBMCs. The receptors were gathered from a boy between 5 and 17 years old in good health and CMV-seronegative. Both conserved end residues are part of each CDR3. D genes are given only for firm matches. Some rows have no size entry. The others give once, few or many, or a class for an expanded clone.

size	J	V	D	CDR3	DNA
-	TRBJ2-1	TRBV19	TRBD2	CASSIGSGSYNEQFF	TGTGCCAGTAGTATCGGTAGCGGGAGCTACAATGAGCAGTTCTTC
-	TRBJ2-3	TRBV11-1	-	CASSPLRGITDTQYF	TGTGCCAGCAGTCCGTTACGGGGAATAACAGATACGCAGTATTTT
-	TRBJ2-7	TRBV29-1	TRBD1	CSVEAPGQGVSYEQYF	TGCAGCGTTGAAGCCCCGGGACAGGGGGTTTCCTACGAGCAGTACTTC
-	TRBJ2-5	TRBV4-2	-	CASSQDPRVETQYF	TGTGCCAGCAGCCAAGATCCCCGGGTGGAGACCCAGTACTTC
-	TRBJ1-2	TRBV25-1	TRBD1	CASSEYEGDRGGYGYTF	TGTGCCAGCAGTGAATATGAGGGCGACAGGGGAGGCTATGGCTACACCTTC
few	TRBJ1-3	TRBV5-8	TRBD1	CASSSRGQSAIYF	TGTGCCAGCAGCTCCCGGGGACAGTCAGCCATATATTTT
few	TRBJ1-1	TRBV9	-	CASSVAKEYTEAFF	TGTGCCAGCAGCGTAGCTAAAGAATACACTGAAGCTTTCTTT
-	TRBJ1-1	TRBV10-3	TRBD1	CAISPRLTGGLRRAQNTEAFF	TGTGCCATCAGTCCGCGTTTGACAGGGGGCTTGAGGCGTGCCCAGAACACTGAAGCTTTCTTT
once	TRBJ2-7	TRBV5-1	-	CASSLEGRTYEQYF	TGCGCCAGCAGCTTGGAAGGCAGGACCTACGAGCAGTACTTC
-	TRBJ1-1	TRBV5-4	-	CASSLESLVSNTEAFF	TGTGCCAGCAGCTTGGAATCGTTAGTATCCAACACTGAAGCTTTCTTT
-	TRBJ1-2	TRBV19	TRBD1	CATRIQDRGNGYTF	TGTGCCACTAGAATACAGGACAGGGGAAATGGCTACACCTTC
-	TRBJ2-7	TRBV2	TRBD2	CASSLAGGPSVSEQYF	TGTGCCAGCAGCCTAGCGGGAGGGCCGTCAGTTAGCGAGCAGTACTTC
-	TRBJ2-4	TRBV5-5	TRBD2	CASSLMLAGGLGKNIQYF	TGTGCCAGCAGCTTGATGCTAGCGGGGGGGCTGGGCAAAAACATTCAGTACTTC
-	TRBJ2-2	TRBV19	TRBD2	CATGTSGYSGELFF	TGTGCCACCGGGACTAGCGGATACAGCGGGGAGCTGTTTTTT
once	TRBJ2-1	TRBV7-9	TRBD2	CASSSPTHTSGRIYEQFF	TGTGCCAGCAGCTCCCCCACACATACTAGCGGGAGGATCTATGAGCAGTTCTTC
once	TRBJ2-7	TRBV21-1	-	CASSTYSGSGYEQYF	TGTGCCAGCAGCACCTATAGCGGGAGTGGCTACGAGCAGTACTTC
-	TRBJ2-3	TRBV30	TRBD2	CAWSVGWTSGRGTDTQYF	TGTGCCTGGAGTGTCGGGTGGACTAGCGGGAGGGGCACAGATACGCAGTATTTT
-	TRBJ2-7	TRBV27	-	CASSFRVGYEQYF	TGTGCCAGCAGTTTCAGGGTCGGCTACGAGCAGTACTTC
-	TRBJ2-5	TRBV5-5	-	CASSLAGLETQYF	TGTGCCAGCAGCTTGGCAGGTTTAGAGACCCAGTACTTC
-	TRBJ2-2	TRBV19	-	CASSTLRGGELFF	TGTGCCAGTAGTACCCTACGGGGCGGGGAGCTGTTTTTT
-	TRBJ1-1	TRBV29-1	-	CSVEPGGGTTEAFF	TGCAGCGTTGAACCGGGCGGGGGAACCACTGAAGCTTTCTTT
-	TRBJ2-5	TRBV10-3	-	CAISVDSQETQYF	TGTGCCATCAGTGTTGACAGCCAAGAGACCCAGTACTTC
few	TRBJ1-2	TRBV10-2	TRBD1	CASSGWDRVNYGYTF	TGCGCCAGCAGTGGATGGGACAGGGTAAACTATGGCTACACCTTC
-	TRBJ1-4	TRBV11-2	TRBD1	CASSRTGSYEKLFF	TGTGCCAGCAGCAGGACAGGAAGTTATGAAAAACTGTTTTTT
-	TRBJ1-1	TRBV28	-	CASSLYFSGARESEAFF	TGTGCCAGCAGTTTATATTTTAGTGGGGCTCGGGAGTCTGAAGCTTTCTTT
-	TRBJ1-1	TRBV5-1	-	CASSRTGNVNTEAFF	TGCGCCAGCAGTAGAACAGGGAACGTGAACACTGAAGCTTTCTTT
-	TRBJ2-2	TRBV11-3	-	CASSFDGTGELFF	TGTGCCAGCAGCTTCGACGGGACCGGGGAGCTGTTTTTT
-	TRBJ2-5	TRBV5-1	TRBD2	CASSDSSGIQETQYF	TGCGCCAGCAGCGATTCTAGCGGGATACAAGAGACCCAGTACTTC
-	TRBJ1-6	TRBV5-1	-	CASSLTGLPGASNSPLHF	TGCGCCAGCAGCTTGACTGGTCTTCCTGGGGCCAGCAATTCACCCCTCCACTTT
-	TRBJ2-2	TRBV9	TRBD2	CASSEDEGLAENTGELFF	TGTGCCAGCAGCGAAGACGAAGGACTAGCGGAAAACACCGGGGAGCTGTTTTTT
-	TRBJ2-7	TRBV27	TRBD1	CASSLRGRSSREQYF	TGTGCCAGCAGTTTAAGGGGGCGCAGTAGTCGCGAGCAGTACTTC
-	TRBJ1-3	TRBV7-9	TRBD1	CASSRPQGGAGNTIYF	TGTGCCAGCAGCAGACCTCAAGGGGGCGCAGGAAACACCATATATTTT
-	TRBJ1-1	TRBV11-2	-	CASSFLRTPMAEAFF	TGTGCCAGCAGCTTTTTGCGCACCCCGATGGCTGAAGCTTTCTTT
-	TRBJ1-1	TRBV7-8	-	CASSYNEGSQNTEAFF	TGTGCCAGCAGCTACAACGAGGGCTCACAGAACACTGAAGCTTTCTTT
-	TRBJ1-5	TRBV30	TRBD1	CAWGTGGNQPQHF	TGTGCCTGGGGCACAGGGGGAAATCAGCCCCAGCATTTT
-	TRBJ2-7	TRBV6-1	TRBD1	CASRSGTGCYEQYF	TGTGCCAGCAGATCCGGGACAGGGTGTTACGAGCAGTACTTC
-	TRBJ2-1	TRBV30	TRBD2	CAWSPRLAGGPVAEQFF	TGTGCCTGGAGTCCCCGACTAGCGGGAGGGCCGGTCGCCGAGCAGTTCTTC
-	TRBJ1-5	TRBV19	-	CASDRGGDRNQPQHF	TGTGCCAGTGATCGGGGAGGGGATCGCAATCAGCCCCAGCATTTT
-	TRBJ2-7	TRBV9	TRBD1	CASSFRDSGFDEQYF	TGTGCCAGCAGCTTCAGGGACAGTGGTTTCGACGAGCAGTACTTC
-	TRBJ2-7	TRBV19	TRBD1	CASSMVPGQASYEQYF	TGTGCCAGTAGTATGGTGCCAGGACAGGCTTCCTACGAGCAGTACTTC
-	TRBJ1-2	TRBV27	-	CASSRRTGPVSGYTF	TGTGCCAGCAGCCGCCGTACAGGGCCCGTAAGTGGCTACACCTTC
-	TRBJ2-5	TRBV7-7	-	CASSFGGPTETQYF	TGTGCTAGCAGCTTCGGGGGGCCTACGGAGACCCAGTACTTC
-	TRBJ1-2	TRBV2	TRBD1	CAGGQGNYGYTF	TGTGCCGGGGGACAGGGGAACTATGGCTACACCTTC
-	TRBJ2-7	TRBV19	TRBD1	CASSIDLGDRGFDEQYF	TGTGCCAGTAGTATAGATCTTGGGGACAGGGGTTTTGACGAGCAGTACTTC
few	TRBJ2-1	TRBV2	-	CASSDLALGEQFF	TGTGCCAGCAGTGACCTAGCCTTGGGTGAGCAGTTCTTC
-	TRBJ2-5	TRBV14	TRBD1	CASSRTRDRVIETQYF	TGTGCCAGCAGCCGTACCCGAGACAGGGTGATAGAGACCCAGTACTTC
-	TRBJ1-5	TRBV7-6	TRBD1	CASSSQGTFNQPQHF	TGTGCCAGCAGCTCACAGGGGACGTTTAATCAGCCCCAGCATTTT
few	TRBJ1-1	TRBV19	TRBD1	CASSSGTGKGNTEAFF	TGTGCCAGTAGTAGCGGGACAGGGAAGGGGAACACTGAAGCTTTCTTT
few	TRBJ1-2	TRBV7-2	-	CASSLGGPWTGGYTF	TGTGCCAGCAGCCTAGGAGGTCCGTGGACGGGAGGCTACACCTTC
-	TRBJ2-1	TRBV9	-	CASSAGGGPREQFF	TGTGCCAGCAGCGCCGGTGGAGGGCCGCGTGAGCAGTTCTTC
few	TRBJ2-5	TRBV30	-	CAWSAAGLETQYF	TGTGCCTGGAGTGCGGCAGGTCTAGAGACCCAGTACTTC
-	TRBJ1-5	TRBV19	-	CASSIRAVGLGNQPQHF	TGTGCCAGTAGTATACGGGCGGTGGGACTCGGCAATCAGCCCCAGCATTTT
-	TRBJ1-2	TRBV6-1	-	CASSEGINYGYTF	TGTGCCAGCAGTGAAGGTATTAACTATGGCTACACCTTC
-	TRBJ1-2	TRBV4-3	-	CASSLRGSSGRDGYTF	TGCGCCAGCAGCCTACGAGGGTCGTCCGGGCGGGATGGCTACACCTTC
-	TRBJ2-3	TRBV4-3	-	CASSQDSATSTDTQYF	TGCGCCAGCAGCCAAGATAGCGCGACTAGCACAGATACGCAGTATTTT
-	TRBJ2-3	TRBV4-3	TRBD2	CASSQGLADSTDTQYF	TGCGCCAGCAGCCAAGGACTAGCGGATAGCACAGATACGCAGTATTTT
-	TRBJ1-4	TRBV25-1	-	CASSQAGEANEKLFF	TGTGCCAGCAGCCAAGCGGGGGAGGCTAATGAAAAACTGTTTTTT
-	TRBJ2-4	TRBV5-4	TRBD2	CASSYKTSEKNIQYF	TGTGCCAGCAGCTATAAGACTAGCGAAAAAAACATTCAGTACTTC
few	TRBJ1-1	TRBV5-4	-	CASSWGLLLGDEAFF	TGTGCCAGCAGCTGGGGACTTTTACTTGGGGATGAAGCTTTCTTT